This passage covers 24 T cell receptor beta chains from one sample sequenced in a study of glioma-infiltrating T cells after dendritic cell vaccination. Only in-frame clones appear in the TCRdb table, and some are missing; sequencing was by immunoSEQ multiplex PCR. Of fewer than 85,000 clones detected, roughly 84% appear once; the ten largest clones hold approximately 2.1%. Time point reported: after dendritic cell vaccination, including at tumor progression/relapse. Source: blood, taken after dendritic cell vaccination. The source is a human donor with glioblastoma.

This clone was counted between two and nine times. The chain uses TRBV11-1 and TRBJ2-3; 14 bases agree with TRBD2. CDR3 length equals 15 residues. Unmatched junction bases numbered 4, after V lost 5 bases and J lost 6 bases. Germline-derived CDR1 and CDR2 are SGHAT and FQDESV (reference sequence). The CDR3 here is CASSPTSGRADTQYF. For the CDR3, the DNA is TGTGCCAGCAGCCCGACTAGCGGGAGGGCGGATACGCAGTATTTT.

CDR3 bases: TGTGCCAGCAGCTTAGAGCAGGGCAAGCCCCAGCATTTT. Its translation is CASSLEQGKPQHF. V gene TRBV7-7 combines with J gene TRBJ1-5; possibly TRBD1 for D (5 bases). This CDR3 contains 13 residues. Between the trimmed V and J ends, which lost 1 base and 8 bases, there was a span of 9 bases. The germline gives CDR1 SSHAT, CDR2 FNYEAQ (reference sequence).

The chain uses TRBV5-1 and TRBJ2-7, with 12 bases that match TRBD2. V gave up 4 bases and J gave up 6 bases; unmatched junction bases: 14. Germline V gives CDR1 SGHRS, CDR2 YFSETQ. There are 17 residues in the CDR3. CDR3 in amino acids: CASSPVGPSGGAREQYF. The CDR3 DNA follows: TGCGCCAGCAGCCCTGTGGGGCCTAGCGGGGGGGCCCGCGAGCAGTACTTC.

V usage is TRBV11-2 and J usage is TRBJ2-3; D may be TRBD2 (6 bases). Germline CDR1 is SGHAT and CDR2 is FQNNGV. With 5 bases removed from V and 0 bases from J, the gap between germline ends came to 18 bases. The CDR3 runs to 17 residues. CDR3 in DNA: TGTGCCAGCAGCCAAAGGGTCGGGGGACCTAGCACAGATACGCAGTATTTT. Translated, it gives CASSQRVGGPSTDTQYF.

This chain links TRBV10-3 with TRBJ1-5; D is unclear. The CDR3 is 14 amino acids. Between the trimmed V and J ends, which lost 10 bases and 2 bases, there was a span of 15 bases. From germline, CDR1 is ENHRY and CDR2 SYGVKD. CDR3 coding DNA: TGTGCCACCTCCTCCGGCGAGGGCAATCAGCCCCAGCATTTT. Amino acids: CATSSGEGNQPQHF.

This clone was seen once. This chain joins TRBV9 and TRBJ1-4, with D perhaps matching TRBD1 (5 bases). CDR1 and CDR2 (germline): SGDLS, YYNGEE. The germline V and J ends were trimmed by 4 bases and 5 bases, with 15 bases remaining between them. CDR3 size: 15 residues. The CDR3 is CASSSTGGGNEKLFF. CDR3 bases: TGTGCCAGCAGCTCGACCGGGGGGGGGAATGAAAAACTGTTTTTT.

This sequence joins TRBV19 and TRBJ2-2; possibly TRBD2 for D (6 bases). The CDR3 consists of 16 residues. Trimming took 3 bases from V and 5 from J, leaving 16 bases between them. Germline lookup yields CDR1 LNHDA and CDR2 SQIVND (reference sequence). The CDR3 spells CASSMGWGVLTGELFF. The CDR3 bases are TGTGCCAGTAGTATGGGCTGGGGGGTGTTGACCGGGGAGCTGTTTTTT.

The chain uses TRBV7-2 and TRBJ1-5; 7 nucleotides match TRBD1. J lost 6 bases, V lost 6 bases, and 8 bases had no gene match. The CDR3 spans 14 residues. CDR1 and CDR2 (germline): SGHTA, FQGNSA. The DNA of the CDR3 is TGTGCCAGCAGTTCACAGGGGACCGGTCAGCCCCAGCATTTT. Its protein product is CASSSQGTGQPQHF. Full variable domain (rest looked up from reference TRBV7-2 and TRBJ1-5): GAGVSQSPSNKVTEKGKDVELRCDPISGHTALYWYRQSLGQGLEFLIYFQGNSAPDKSGLPSDRFSAERTGGSVSTLTIQRTQQEDSAVYLCASSSQGTGQPQHFGDGTRLSIL.

In nucleotides, the CDR3 is TGTGCCAGCAGCGCGGGTTCTCTAGGGAGTTGGCACGGCTACACCTTC. Protein product: CASSAGSLGSWHGYTF. The rearrangement joins TRBV7-9 to TRBJ1-2; D is undetermined. V was shortened by 5 bases and J by 8 bases, with 24 bases between the two germline ends. In germline, CDR1 is SEHNR, CDR2 FQNEAQ (reference sequence). The CDR3 totals 16 residues.

The J gene is TRBJ2-2, the V gene TRBV19; TRBD2 aligns across 10 bases. CDR1 and CDR2 (germline): LNHDA, SQIVND (reference sequence). The V segment lost 11 bases and the J segment 5 bases; nucleotides outside the gene matches: 8. This CDR3 spans 14 amino acids. For the CDR3, the DNA is TGTGCCTCTGTAGCGGGAGGAAGGACCGGGGAGCTGTTTTTT. Protein product: CASVAGGRTGELFF.

This chain joins TRBV27 and TRBJ2-4; TRBD2 matches 10 bases. The CDR3 covers 16 residues. Germline CDR1 and CDR2: MNHEY and SMNVEV (reference sequence). V trimming: 3 bases; J trimming: 5 bases; junction bases outside the gene matches: 7. CDR3 residues: CASSLSSGSPQNIQYF. The CDR3 bases are TGTGCCAGCAGTTTGTCTAGCGGGAGTCCCCAAAACATTCAGTACTTC.

The chain recombines TRBV5-1 with TRBJ2-5; tentatively, D is TRBD1 (6 bases). The CDR3 consists of 13 residues. V lost 2 bases to trimming and J lost 5 bases, with 10 bases between them. Germline assignment: CDR1 SGHRS and CDR2 YFSETQ. The CDR3 sequence is CASSFYQGETQYF. DNA of the CDR3: TGCGCCAGCAGCTTCTACCAGGGGGAGACCCAGTACTTC.

This sequence joins TRBV5-1 and TRBJ2-1, with no clear D. The germline gives CDR1 SGHRS, CDR2 YFSETQ. V shed 3 bases and J shed 2 bases, with 12 bases lying between them. The CDR3 is 15 amino acids. The CDR3 coding sequence is TGCGCCAGCAGCTCCACTAACGTGCCCTACAATGAGCAGTTCTTC. Protein product: CASSSTNVPYNEQFF. The whole variable domain, filled in from reference TRBV5-1 and TRBJ2-1, reads KAGVTQTPRYLIKTRGQQVTLSCSPISGHRSVSWYQQTPGQGLQFLFEYFSETQRNKGNFPGRFSGRQFSNSRSEMNVSTLELGDSALYLCASSSTNVPYNEQFFGPGTRLTVL.

This clone was seen a single time. The V call is TRBV11-2, the J call TRBJ2-1; weak D call: TRBD1 (5 bases). Trimming took off 7 bases at V and 8 bases at J, with 21 bases between the two ends. Looked up from germline, CDR1 is SGHAT and CDR2 is FQNNGV. CDR3 length: 15 amino acids. Here the CDR3 DNA reads TGTGCCAGCATCGACGTCCAGGGTCTTCGCGATGAGCAGTTCTTC. Amino acids: CASIDVQGLRDEQFF.

CDR3 sequence (DNA): TGTGCCAGCAGCTTATTGGGGGCGTCAGATACGCAGTATTTT. Translation gives CASSLLGASDTQYF. V usage is TRBV7-8 and J usage is TRBJ2-3; D is perhaps TRBD1 (6 bases). The CDR3 runs 14 residues. V gave up 2 bases and J gave up 4 bases, with 10 bases separating them. The germline V gene encodes CDR1 SGHVS and CDR2 FQNEAQ.

This chain links TRBV5-4 with TRBJ1-2; 9 nucleotides align to TRBD1. CDR3 size: 15 residues. Germline V gene data show CDR1 as SGHNT and CDR2 as YYREEE (reference sequence). Unmatched junction bases numbered 4, after V lost 0 bases and J lost 4 bases. CDR3 loop: CASSLGGQGVYGYTF. In nucleotides, the CDR3 is TGTGCCAGCAGCTTGGGGGGACAGGGCGTCTATGGCTACACCTTC.

The rearrangement links TRBV18 to TRBJ1-6; 7 positions match TRBD1. Losses at the gene ends were 2 bases for V and 4 bases for J; bases not matched to a gene: 11. Looked up from germline, CDR1 is KGHSH and CDR2 is LQKENI. This CDR3 contains 18 residues. The chain's CDR3 is CASSPRTPDRPYNSPLHF. The CDR3 region has the DNA TGTGCCAGCTCACCAAGGACTCCGGACAGGCCATATAATTCACCCCTCCACTTT.

The CDR3 protein is CASSPPTSGGARGEQFF. The CDR3 coding sequence is TGTGCCAGCTCACCGCCGACTAGCGGGGGGGCCCGCGGTGAGCAGTTCTTC. V and J are TRBV18 and TRBJ2-1; TRBD2 matches at 14 bases. Germline CDR1 reads KGHSH; CDR2 reads LQKENI. V lost 3 bases to trimming and J lost 9 bases; unmatched junction nucleotides: 10. The CDR3 has 17 residues.

This clone has a single count. The chain has TRBV4-1 and TRBJ2-1; 10 bases align to TRBD2. The V and J ends lost 0 bases and 4 bases, in that order; junction bases with no gene match: 3. CDR1 and CDR2 from the germline V gene are MGHRA and YSYEKL. CDR3 size: 16 residues. CDR3 nucleotide sequence: TGCGCCAGCAGCCAAGACTGGACTAGCGGTTACAATGAGCAGTTCTTC. This codes for CASSQDWTSGYNEQFF.

The V and J genes are TRBV5-1 and TRBJ1-6, with 7 bases fitting TRBD1. V was clipped by 4 bases and J by 0 bases; unmatched bases: 7. The CDR3 has 17 residues. The germline V gene encodes CDR1 SGHRS and CDR2 YFSETQ. The CDR3 loop is CASSEGQRASYNSPLHF. CDR3 in DNA: TGCGCCAGCAGCGAGGGACAGAGAGCCTCCTATAATTCACCCCTCCACTTT.

The chain joins TRBV5-6 to TRBJ2-3; D is possibly TRBD2 (6 bases). Between the trimmed V and J ends, which lost 4 bases and 5 bases, there was a span of 14 bases. CDR3 size: 14 residues. Germline assignment: CDR1 SGHDT and CDR2 YYEEEE. The CDR3 is CASSRSWGEDTQYF. In nucleotides, the CDR3 is TGTGCCAGCAGCCGGTCGTGGGGGGAAGATACGCAGTATTTT.

The CDR3 bases are TGCGCCAGCAGCTTGGGACAGGGGGCCAACTACAATGAGCAGTTCTTC. This codes for CASSLGQGANYNEQFF. The chain carries TRBV5-1 and TRBJ2-1, with 10 bases lining up with TRBD1. From germline, CDR1 is SGHRS and CDR2 YFSETQ. CDR3 length: 16 amino acids. V was pared by 0 bases and J by 3 bases, with 3 bases of the junction left unmatched.

The chain links TRBV4-1 to TRBJ2-7, with D maybe TRBD1 (6 bases). The CDR3 is 14 residues long. Germline CDR1 and CDR2: MGHRA and YSYEKL. The germline V and J ends were trimmed by 0 bases and 2 bases, with 8 bases remaining between them. CDR3 DNA sequence: TGCGCCAGCAGCCAAGATCGACAGGCCTACGAGCAGTACTTC. It yields the protein CASSQDRQAYEQYF.

This chain links TRBV6-1 with TRBJ2-1; 7 bases match TRBD2. V shed 6 bases and J 7 bases; nucleotides not matched to a gene: 9. The CDR3 covers 14 residues. CDR1 and CDR2 from the germline V gene are MNHNS and SASEGT. CDR3 amino acids: CASREGGSRNEQFF. As DNA, the CDR3 is TGTGCCAGCAGGGAGGGCGGGAGTCGGAATGAGCAGTTCTTC.